The 28 T cell receptor beta chains below all came from one sample that was sequenced in a study of T cell repertoires in cytomegalovirus infection. A single record per CDR3 protein comes from TCRdb applying MiXCR to the reads. Of fewer than 950,000 distinct CDR3 sequences listed, 32% were seen once; the top ten hold roughly 12%. These receptors have no identified antigens. The sample here was cultured CD8+ T cells from PBMCs, taken from culture after CMV antigen stimulation. The receptors were sampled from a human donor in good health (CMV status not recorded). Some clones in this sample may be carry-over from other donors' samples.

This chain joins TRBV7-6 and TRBJ1-4; D ambiguous. Germline loops: CDR1 SGHVS, CDR2 FNYEAQ. This CDR3 spans 16 amino acids. Trimming shortened V by 10 bases and J by 0 bases, and 18 bases separated the two germline ends. As DNA, the CDR3 is TGTGCCACCTCCAAACGATACAGCGCAACTAATGAAAAACTGTTTTTT. Amino acids: CATSKRYSATNEKLFF.

This clonotype was seen many times. CDR3 nucleotide sequence: TGTGCCAGCAGCTTAAGGGGACAGCTGAACACTGAAGCTTTCTTT. As protein: CASSLRGQLNTEAFF. The chain joins TRBV7-9 to TRBJ1-1; 7 bases are shared with TRBD1. The CDR3 is 15 amino acids. V trimming: 2 bases; J trimming: 0 bases; junction bases outside the gene matches: 3. Germline assignment: CDR1 SEHNR and CDR2 FQNEAQ (reference sequence).

V usage is TRBV3-1 and J usage is TRBJ2-7; a weak D match, TRBD2 (5 bases). V was pared by 4 bases and J by 3 bases, with 13 bases between. The CDR3 has 14 residues. CDR1 is LGHDT and CDR2 is YNNKEL in the germline V gene (reference sequence). In DNA, the CDR3 is TGTGCCAGCAGCCCGGGGAAGTATGGCTACGAGCAGTACTTC. This gives the protein CASSPGKYGYEQYF.

The chain has TRBV27 and TRBJ2-5; 8 nucleotides line up with TRBD1. J lost 5 bases, V lost 4 bases, and 12 bases had no gene match. Germline V gene lookup returns CDR1 MNHEY and CDR2 SMNVEV (reference sequence). This CDR3 region has 16 residues. The DNA for the CDR3 is TGTGCCAGCAGTTCGCAGGGGGCCCCTCTCCAGGAGACCCAGTACTTC. Translation gives CASSSQGAPLQETQYF.

Comments on this clonotype: A much larger clone is a single base away; this may be a read error. The CDR3 is CASSGPLCSTDTEAFF. CDR3 sequence (DNA): TGTGCCAGCAGTGGACCACTCTGTAGTACGGACACTGAAGCTTTCTTT. The rearrangement joins TRBV7-8 to TRBJ1-1; D call uncertain. CDR1 is SGHVS, CDR2 FQNEAQ, per germline. Trimming pared 6 bases from V and 3 bases from J, leaving 20 bases between. The CDR3 spans 16 residues.

In its sample, this clonotype was seen a few times. CDR3 residues: CASSFRLAGHLPRYV. The DNA of the CDR3 is TGTGCCAGCAGTTTCCGACTAGCGGGGCACCTTCCCCGGTACGTC. V and J are TRBV28 and TRBJ2-7; 11 bases line up with TRBD2. Trimming cost V 3 bases and J 12 bases; bases outside gene matches: 13. Germline loops: CDR1 MDHEN, CDR2 SYDVKM. The CDR3 runs 15 residues.

The J gene is TRBJ1-1, the V gene TRBV2; 7 bases map to TRBD1. The ends lost 11 bases at V and 4 bases at J; junction bases unmatched: 7. Looked up from germline, CDR1 is SNHLY and CDR2 is FYNNEI. This CDR3 is built from 12 residues. CDR3: CAGIGTVTEAFF. For the CDR3, the DNA is TGTGCCGGGATAGGGACAGTCACTGAAGCTTTCTTT.

Notes on this clonotype: A read error may explain this, as a much larger clone is one base away. This chain joins TRBV7-6 and TRBJ2-7; 12 nucleotides line up with TRBD1. The CDR3 sequence is 15 residues long. Germline values: CDR1 SGHVS, CDR2 FNYEAQ. The chain's CDR3 is CVSSLGQGAVYEQYF. The CDR3 nucleotides are TGTGTCAGCAGCCTGGGACAGGGGGCAGTGTACGAGCAGTACTTC. Combining the CDR3 with reference TRBV7-6 and TRBJ2-7 gives the whole variable domain GAGVSQSPRYKVTKRGQDVALRCDPISGHVSLYWYRQALGQGPEFLTYFNYEAQQDKSGLPNDRFSAERPEGSISTLTIQRTEQRDSAMYRCVSSLGQGAVYEQYFGPGTRLTVT.

V is TRBV9 and J is TRBJ1-5, with a weak D call TRBD1 (6 bases). V dropped 4 bases and J dropped 1 base, with 12 bases sitting between them. Germline assignment: CDR1 SGDLS and CDR2 YYNGEE. This CDR3 has 15 residues. The CDR3 loop is CASSLTGKSNQPQHF. The CDR3 nucleotides read TGTGCCAGCAGCCTGACAGGTAAAAGCAATCAGCCCCAGCATTTT.

This rearrangement joins TRBV5-4 to TRBJ1-1; D is uncertain. Germline assignment: CDR1 SGHNT and CDR2 YYREEE (reference sequence). V was clipped by 1 base and J by 7 bases, with 17 bases between them. This CDR3 region has 15 residues. CDR3 protein: CASSLITSPGDEAFF. Written as DNA, the CDR3 is TGTGCCAGCAGCTTGATTACATCTCCTGGTGATGAAGCTTTCTTT.

The chain couples TRBV27 to TRBJ1-6, with D uncertain. The CDR3 totals 14 residues. From germline, CDR1 is MNHEY and CDR2 SMNVEV (reference sequence). Trimming pared 2 bases from V and 8 bases from J, leaving 10 bases between. The CDR3 spells CASSLRQRDSPLHF. CDR3 DNA sequence: TGTGCCAGCAGTTTACGGCAGCGAGATTCACCCCTCCACTTT.

The sample holds a few counts of this clonotype. The chain carries TRBV7-9 and TRBJ2-1; 9 positions match TRBD2. Germline-derived CDR1 and CDR2 are SEHNR and FQNEAQ (reference sequence). J lost 2 bases, V lost 0 bases, and 5 bases had no gene match. This CDR3 has 17 residues. The CDR3 DNA sequence: TGTGCCAGCAGCTTAGCCCAGCGGGGGGCTACCTACAATGAGCAGTTCTTC. Amino acids: CASSLAQRGATYNEQFF.

This clonotype came up a few times. The V call is TRBV14, the J call TRBJ1-1; a weak D match, TRBD1 (5 bases). The germline gives CDR1 SGHDN, CDR2 FVKESK. This CDR3 is 16 amino acids long. Trimming stripped 6 bases from V and 3 bases from J, with 20 bases between. CDR3 residues: CASSPGRREGDTEAFF. The CDR3 coding sequence is TGTGCCAGCAGTCCCGGACGAAGGGAAGGGGACACTGAAGCTTTCTTT.

In this sample, this clonotype turned up many times. The rearrangement joins TRBV12-3 or TRBV12-4 to TRBJ2-2; 7 bases align to TRBD1. The J segment lost 1 base and the V segment lost 5 bases, leaving 4 bases of the junction unmatched. The CDR3 loop spans 15 amino acids. CDR3 coding DNA: TGTGCCAGCAGTACCAGACAGGGGAACACCGGGGAGCTGTTTTTT. This encodes CASSTRQGNTGELFF.

This rearrangement joins TRBV7-2 to TRBJ2-5; D gene uncertain. The CDR3 is 13 residues long. The V and J ends lost 5 bases and 5 bases respectively, with 12 bases between them. Germline V gives CDR1 SGHTA, CDR2 FQGNSA. The CDR3 is CTSSLNGRETQYF. CDR3 DNA sequence: TGTACCAGCAGCCTCAATGGCCGGGAGACCCAGTACTTC.

With regard to this clonotype: Its ends do not fully match the called genes, so a read error is possible. The V call is TRBV5-4, the J call TRBJ1-1, with 8 bases that match TRBD1. Germline V CDR1 and CDR2: SGHNT, YYREEE (reference sequence). The CDR3 spans 14 residues. This CDR3 is CTSSQGQAWAEAFF. The CDR3 DNA sequence: TGTACCAGCAGCCAGGGACAGGCGTGGGCTGAAGCTTTCTTT.

In DNA form, the CDR3 reads TGTGCCAGCAGCTCCCGGGACTCTACCCTAGGGTTCTACGAGCAGTACTTC. This translates into CASSSRDSTLGFYEQYF. The chain combines TRBV7-9 with TRBJ2-7; a weak D match, TRBD2 (6 bases). The CDR3 spans 17 residues. V was shortened by 4 bases and J by 3 bases, with 22 bases between the two germline ends. Germline-derived CDR1 and CDR2 are SEHNR and FQNEAQ (reference sequence).

This clonotype was picked up many times. This chain joins TRBV12-3 or TRBV12-4 and TRBJ1-1, with unresolved D. V was shortened by 3 bases and J by 0 bases, with 11 bases between the two germline ends. CDR3 length equals 15 residues. Written as DNA, the CDR3 is TGTGCCAGCAGTTTCGGGGAAGGCATGAACACTGAAGCTTTCTTT. Protein: CASSFGEGMNTEAFF.

This clonotype appeared once. This chain joins TRBV7-8 and TRBJ2-1; 9 nucleotides agree with TRBD1. The CDR3 spans 15 residues. CDR1 SGHVS and CDR2 FQNEAQ come from the germline V gene. V lost 10 bases and J lost 4; bases outside the gene matches: 11. The CDR3 region is CANDPTGGGYNEQFF. In DNA, the CDR3 is TGTGCCAACGATCCAACAGGGGGCGGGTACAATGAGCAGTTCTTC.

This clonotype has just a few counts. The gene calls are TRBV12-5 and TRBJ2-1; D perhaps matches TRBD1 (5 bases). This CDR3 region has 15 residues. Trimming removed 3 bases from V and 4 bases from J, with 13 bases in between. The V gene's germline CDR1 is LGHNT and CDR2 FRNRAP. CDR3 protein: CASGFFLGAYNEQFF. Written as DNA, the CDR3 is TGTGCTAGTGGTTTCTTCTTAGGGGCATACAATGAGCAGTTCTTC.

This clonotype came up a few times. One base away lies a much larger clone, so this may be a sequencing read error. The chain has TRBV13 and TRBJ1-2, with unresolved D. The V gene lost 4 bases and the J gene lost 7 bases, with 7 bases spanning the gap. Per germline, CDR1 PRHDT and CDR2 FYEKMQ (reference sequence). CDR3 length equals 11 residues. CDR3: CASSSGPGYTF. As DNA, the CDR3 is TGTGCCAGCAGCTCAGGACCTGGCTACACCTTC.

This clonotype was recorded a few times. V gene TRBV20-1 combines with J gene TRBJ2-1, with D possibly TRBD2 on 5 matching bases. CDR1 is DFQATT and CDR2 is SNEGSKA in the germline V gene (reference sequence). The CDR3 totals 16 residues. Trimming stripped 0 bases from V and 0 bases from J, with 12 bases between. The CDR3 DNA follows: TGCAGTGCTAGAGATAGTAGTGGGAGCTCCTACAATGAGCAGTTCTTC. Amino acid sequence: CSARDSSGSSYNEQFF.

V and J are TRBV2 and TRBJ2-4; D call uncertain. Trimming shortened V by 8 bases and J by 11 bases, and 13 bases separated the two germline ends. The CDR3 extends over 11 amino acids. Germline lookup yields CDR1 SNHLY and CDR2 FYNNEI. CDR3 residues: CASVTGSFQYF. The CDR3 DNA follows: TGTGCCAGCGTTACGGGCTCTTTTCAGTACTTC. Drawing the rest from reference TRBV2 and TRBJ2-4, the complete variable domain is EPEVTQTPSHQVTQMGQEVILRCVPISNHLYFYWYRQILGQKVEFLVSFYNNEISEKSEIFDDQFSVERPDGSNFTLKIRSTKLEDSAMYFCASVTGSFQYFGAGTRLSVL.

This clonotype was detected a few times. The chain uses TRBV19 and TRBJ2-1; 7 positions agree with TRBD2. The J segment lost 9 bases and the V segment lost 5 bases, leaving 10 bases of the junction unmatched. Germline CDR1 reads LNHDA; CDR2 reads SQIVND (reference sequence). There are 14 residues in the CDR3. The CDR3 is CASSGGGPSGEQFF. CDR3 bases: TGTGCCAGTAGTGGGGGGGGACCCTCCGGTGAGCAGTTCTTC. The full variable domain, completed using reference TRBV19 and TRBJ2-1, is DGGITQSPKYLFRKEGQNVTLSCEQNLNHDAMYWYRQDPGQGLRLIYYSQIVNDFQKGDIAEGYSVSREKKESFPLTVTSAQKNPTAFYLCASSGGGPSGEQFFGPGTRLTVL.

This clonotype was detected ten times or more. The rearrangement joins TRBV7-8 to TRBJ1-2, with D unresolved. The CDR3 extends over 14 amino acids. The germline V and J ends were trimmed by 1 base and 2 bases, with 8 bases remaining between them. Germline CDR1 and CDR2: SGHVS and FQNEAQ. CDR3 DNA sequence: TGTGCCAGCAGCTTAGGTGCGGTGAACTATGGCTACACCTTC. Translating it yields CASSLGAVNYGYTF.

Many counts were recorded for this clonotype. The chain couples TRBV7-9 to TRBJ1-4; D unresolved. The CDR3 length is 13 residues. CDR1 is SEHNR and CDR2 is FQNEAQ in the germline V gene (reference sequence). Trimming pared 6 bases from V and 9 bases from J, leaving 14 bases between. CDR3 region: CASSSWTGKKLFF. The CDR3 bases are TGTGCCAGCAGTTCCTGGACTGGAAAAAAACTGTTTTTT.

This clonotype was counted a few times. This chain connects TRBV6-1 to TRBJ2-5, with D hard to call. Germline-derived CDR1 and CDR2 are MNHNS and SASEGT. The CDR3 is made up of 13 amino acids. V was clipped by 0 bases and J by 11 bases, with 13 bases between them. The chain's CDR3 is CASSEALRSRQYF. The CDR3 DNA sequence: TGTGCCAGCAGTGAAGCGCTTCGATCGAGGCAGTACTTC.

V is TRBV6-5 and J is TRBJ1-4; perhaps TRBD1 as D (5 bases). The CDR3 runs 15 residues. Per germline, CDR1 MNHEY and CDR2 SVGAGI. The germline V and J ends were trimmed by 0 bases and 2 bases, with 7 bases remaining between them. Here the CDR3 reads CASSYSKGTNEKLFF. As DNA, the CDR3 is TGTGCCAGCAGTTACTCAAAGGGGACTAATGAAAAACTGTTTTTT.